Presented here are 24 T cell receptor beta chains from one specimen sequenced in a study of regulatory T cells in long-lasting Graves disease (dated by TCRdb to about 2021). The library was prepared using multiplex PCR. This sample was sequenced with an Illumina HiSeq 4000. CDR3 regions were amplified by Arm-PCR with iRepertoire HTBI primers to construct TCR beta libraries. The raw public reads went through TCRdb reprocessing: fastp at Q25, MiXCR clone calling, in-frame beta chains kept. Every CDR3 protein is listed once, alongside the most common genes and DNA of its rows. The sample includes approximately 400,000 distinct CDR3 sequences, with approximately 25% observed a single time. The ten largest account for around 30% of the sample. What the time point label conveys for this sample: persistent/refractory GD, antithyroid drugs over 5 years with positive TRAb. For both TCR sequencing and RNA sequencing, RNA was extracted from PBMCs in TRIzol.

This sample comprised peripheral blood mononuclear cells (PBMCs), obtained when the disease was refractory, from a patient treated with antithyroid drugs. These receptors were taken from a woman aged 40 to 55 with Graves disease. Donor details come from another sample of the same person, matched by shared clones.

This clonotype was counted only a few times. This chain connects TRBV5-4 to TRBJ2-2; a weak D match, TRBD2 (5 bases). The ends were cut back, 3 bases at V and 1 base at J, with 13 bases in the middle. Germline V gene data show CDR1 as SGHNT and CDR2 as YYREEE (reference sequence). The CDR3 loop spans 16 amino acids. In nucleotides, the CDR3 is TGTGCCAGCAGCTGGCCGGGAAGAGAGAACACCGGGGAGCTGTTTTTT. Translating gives CASSWPGRENTGELFF.

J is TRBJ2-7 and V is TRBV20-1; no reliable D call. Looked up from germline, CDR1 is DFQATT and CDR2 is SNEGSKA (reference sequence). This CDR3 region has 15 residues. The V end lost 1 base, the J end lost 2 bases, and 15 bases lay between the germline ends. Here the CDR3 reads CSARVRTLPTYEQYF. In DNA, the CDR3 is TGCAGTGCTAGAGTGCGGACCTTACCTACCTACGAGCAGTACTTC.

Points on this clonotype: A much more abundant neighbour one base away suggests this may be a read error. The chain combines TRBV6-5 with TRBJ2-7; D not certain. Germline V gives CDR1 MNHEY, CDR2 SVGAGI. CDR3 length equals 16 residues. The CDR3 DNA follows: TGTGCCTGCAGTTACTCGACAAAGCGTAGCTCCTACGAGCAGTACTTC. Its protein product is CACSYSTKRSSYEQYF.

The CDR3 loop is CSARDASRESGEQYF. The CDR3 DNA reads TGCAGTGCTAGAGATGCATCGCGGGAGTCTGGGGAGCAGTACTTC. The chain recombines TRBV20-1 with TRBJ2-7; 7 bases fit TRBD2. With V trimmed by 0 bases and J by 7 bases, 12 bases remained unmatched. There are 15 residues in the CDR3. The germline gives CDR1 DFQATT, CDR2 SNEGSKA (reference sequence).

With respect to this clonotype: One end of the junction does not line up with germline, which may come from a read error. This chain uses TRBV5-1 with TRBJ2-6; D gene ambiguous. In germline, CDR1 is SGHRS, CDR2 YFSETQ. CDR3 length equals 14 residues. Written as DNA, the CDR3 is TGCACCAGCAGATGGGGCTCTGGGGCCAACGTCCTGACTTTC. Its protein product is CTSRWGSGANVLTF.

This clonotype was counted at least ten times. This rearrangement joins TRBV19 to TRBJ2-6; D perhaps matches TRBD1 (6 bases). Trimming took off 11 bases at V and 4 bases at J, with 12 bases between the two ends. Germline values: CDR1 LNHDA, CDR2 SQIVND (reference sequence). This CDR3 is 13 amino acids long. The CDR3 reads CAARTGGANVLTF. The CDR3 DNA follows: TGTGCCGCCAGAACAGGGGGGGCCAACGTCCTGACTTTC.

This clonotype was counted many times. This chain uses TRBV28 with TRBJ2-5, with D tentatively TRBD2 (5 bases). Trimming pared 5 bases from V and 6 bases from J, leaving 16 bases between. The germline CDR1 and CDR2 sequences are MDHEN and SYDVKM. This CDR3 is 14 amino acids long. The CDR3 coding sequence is TGTGCCAGCAGTCCAGACTCCCACGGGAAGACCCAGTACTTC. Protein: CASSPDSHGKTQYF.

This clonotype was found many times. The CDR3 DNA sequence: TGTGCCAGCAGCTCGGGACAGAACACTGAAGCTTTCTTT. It translates to CASSSGQNTEAFF. The V call is TRBV28, the J call TRBJ1-1; D perhaps matches TRBD1 (6 bases). CDR1 is MDHEN, CDR2 SYDVKM, per germline. V was pared by 6 bases and J by 1 base, with 9 bases between. The CDR3 covers 13 residues.

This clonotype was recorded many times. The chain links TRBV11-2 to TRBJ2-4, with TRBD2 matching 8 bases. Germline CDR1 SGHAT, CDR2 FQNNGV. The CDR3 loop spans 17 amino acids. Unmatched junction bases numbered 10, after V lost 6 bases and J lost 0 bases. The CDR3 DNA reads TGTGCCAGCAGACCAACCGGGACTAGAACAGCCAAAAACATTCAGTACTTC. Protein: CASRPTGTRTAKNIQYF.

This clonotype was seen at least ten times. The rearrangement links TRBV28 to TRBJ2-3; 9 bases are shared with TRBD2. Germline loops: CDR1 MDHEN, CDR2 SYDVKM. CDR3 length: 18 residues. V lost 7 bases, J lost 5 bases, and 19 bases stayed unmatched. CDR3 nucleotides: TGTGCCAGCACCGTGAGGGGTTTAGCGGGAGTACTCGAAGATACGCAGTATTTT. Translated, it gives CASTVRGLAGVLEDTQYF.

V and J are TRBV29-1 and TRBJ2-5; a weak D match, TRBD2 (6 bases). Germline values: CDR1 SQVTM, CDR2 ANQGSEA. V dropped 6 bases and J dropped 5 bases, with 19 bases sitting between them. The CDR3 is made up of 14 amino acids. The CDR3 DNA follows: TGCAGCGTAATCTACAATGGGAGGACGGAGACCCAGTACTTC. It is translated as CSVIYNGRTETQYF.

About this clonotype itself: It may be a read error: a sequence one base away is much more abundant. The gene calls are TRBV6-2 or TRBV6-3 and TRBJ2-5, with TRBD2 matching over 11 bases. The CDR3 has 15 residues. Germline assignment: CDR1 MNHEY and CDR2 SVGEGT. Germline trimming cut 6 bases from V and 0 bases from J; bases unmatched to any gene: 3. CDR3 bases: TGTGCCAGCAGACCGGGACTAGCGGACCAAGAGACCCAGTACTTC. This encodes CASRPGLADQETQYF.

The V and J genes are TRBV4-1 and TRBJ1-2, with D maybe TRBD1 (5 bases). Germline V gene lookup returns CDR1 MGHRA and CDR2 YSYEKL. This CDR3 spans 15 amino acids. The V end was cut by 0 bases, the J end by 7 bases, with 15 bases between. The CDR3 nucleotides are TGCGCCAGCAGCCAAGACCCTGGGAGGGGTTTTGGCTACACCTTC. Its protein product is CASSQDPGRGFGYTF.

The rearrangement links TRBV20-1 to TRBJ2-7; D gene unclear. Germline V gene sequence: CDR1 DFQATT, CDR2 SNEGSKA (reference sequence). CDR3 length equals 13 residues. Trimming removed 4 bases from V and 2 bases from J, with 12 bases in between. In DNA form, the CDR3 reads TGCAGTGCTACCCGACTGGTAGCCTACGAGCAGTACTTC. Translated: CSATRLVAYEQYF.

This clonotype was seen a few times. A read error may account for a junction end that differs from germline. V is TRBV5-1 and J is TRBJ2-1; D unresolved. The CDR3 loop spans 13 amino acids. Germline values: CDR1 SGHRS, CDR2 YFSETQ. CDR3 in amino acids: CASSLGPNNEQFF. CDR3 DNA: TGTGCCAGCAGCTTAGGGCCCAATAATGAGCAGTTCTTC.

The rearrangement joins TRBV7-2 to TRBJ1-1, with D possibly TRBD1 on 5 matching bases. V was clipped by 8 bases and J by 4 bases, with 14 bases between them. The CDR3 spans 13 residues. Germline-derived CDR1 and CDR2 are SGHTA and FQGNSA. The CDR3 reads CASGSAGITEAFF. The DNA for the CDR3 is TGTGCCAGCGGCTCCGCAGGGATCACTGAAGCTTTCTTT. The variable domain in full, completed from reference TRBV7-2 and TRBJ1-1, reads GAGVSQSPSNKVTEKGKDVELRCDPISGHTALYWYRQSLGQGLEFLIYFQGNSAPDKSGLPSDRFSAERTGGSVSTLTIQRTQQEDSAVYLCASGSAGITEAFFGQGTRLTVV.

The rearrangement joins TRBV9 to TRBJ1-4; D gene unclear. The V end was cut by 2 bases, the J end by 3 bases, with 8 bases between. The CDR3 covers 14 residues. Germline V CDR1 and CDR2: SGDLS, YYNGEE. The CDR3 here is CASSVGQPNEKLFF. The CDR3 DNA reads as TGTGCCAGCAGCGTGGGCCAGCCTAATGAAAAACTGTTTTTT. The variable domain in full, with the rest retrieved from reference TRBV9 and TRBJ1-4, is DSGVTQTPKHLITATGQRVTLRCSPRSGDLSVYWYQQSLDQGLQFLIQYYNGEERAKGNILERFSAQQFPDLHSELNLSSLELGDSALYFCASSVGQPNEKLFFGSGTQLSVL.

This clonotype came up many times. CDR3 bases: TGTGCCAGCAGTGTCTCCCCACGGGTTTCCTATGGCTACACCTTC. This translates into CASSVSPRVSYGYTF. This chain joins TRBV28 and TRBJ1-2; D not resolved. This CDR3 has 15 amino acids. Trimming cost V 5 bases and J 4 bases, with 17 bases left between them. Germline values: CDR1 MDHEN, CDR2 SYDVKM.

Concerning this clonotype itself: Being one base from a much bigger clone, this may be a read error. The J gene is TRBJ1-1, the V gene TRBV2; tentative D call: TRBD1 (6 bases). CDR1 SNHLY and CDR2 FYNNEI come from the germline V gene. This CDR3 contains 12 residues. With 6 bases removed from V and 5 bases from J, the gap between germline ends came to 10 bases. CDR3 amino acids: CASSGGRTEAFF. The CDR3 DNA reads TGTGCCAGCAGCGGGGGCAGGACTGAAGCTTTCTTT.

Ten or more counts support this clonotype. DNA of the CDR3: TGTGCCAGCAGTGAAGCCACTAAGGGTAGTGGCTACACCTTC. Translating gives CASSEATKGSGYTF. The chain has TRBV2 and TRBJ1-2; the D is unclear. V was cut by 0 bases and J by 7 bases, with 12 bases left in between. CDR3 size: 14 residues. Germline CDR1 is SNHLY and CDR2 is FYNNEI.

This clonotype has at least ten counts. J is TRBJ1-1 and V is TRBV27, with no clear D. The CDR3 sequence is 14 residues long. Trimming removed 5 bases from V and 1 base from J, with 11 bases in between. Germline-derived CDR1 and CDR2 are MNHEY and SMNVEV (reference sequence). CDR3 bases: TGTGCCAGCAGTCCGGACTCATCGAACACTGAAGCTTTCTTT. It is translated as CASSPDSSNTEAFF.

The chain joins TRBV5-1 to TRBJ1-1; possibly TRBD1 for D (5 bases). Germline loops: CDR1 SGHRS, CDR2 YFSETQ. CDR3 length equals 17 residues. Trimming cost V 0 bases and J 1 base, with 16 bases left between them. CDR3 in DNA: TGCGCCAGCAGCTTGGCAGGGTCAGTCCAGACGAACACTGAAGCTTTCTTT. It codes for CASSLAGSVQTNTEAFF.

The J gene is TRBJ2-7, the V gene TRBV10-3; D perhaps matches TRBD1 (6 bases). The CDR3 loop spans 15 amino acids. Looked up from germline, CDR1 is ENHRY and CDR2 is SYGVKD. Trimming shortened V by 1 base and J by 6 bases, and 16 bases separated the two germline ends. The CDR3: CAISEWIQGYAEQYF. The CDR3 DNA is TGTGCCATCAGTGAGTGGATACAGGGATATGCCGAGCAGTACTTC.

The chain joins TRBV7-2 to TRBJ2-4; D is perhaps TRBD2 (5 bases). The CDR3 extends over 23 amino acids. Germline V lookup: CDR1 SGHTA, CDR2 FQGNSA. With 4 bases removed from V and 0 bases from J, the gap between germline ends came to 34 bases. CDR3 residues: CASSSVLFYVGIEASLAKNIQYF. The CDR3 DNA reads TGTGCCAGCAGCTCCGTACTATTCTACGTCGGGATCGAAGCGAGCCTAGCCAAAAACATTCAGTACTTC.